There are a few counts of the clone carrying this T cell receptor (beta chain). As processed by the authors: Estimated nucleated cell counts came from reference gene primer amplification. The table came from immunoSEQ multiplex PCR; TCRdb's copy has only in-frame clones and leaves some out. The V and J calls and clone size come from that table; D and trimming were worked out from the DNA. The sample records over 150,000 clones, more than 80% being singletons. This specimen comes from a study of blood T cell repertoires in COVID-19. Study context: Acute and convalescent COVID-19 specimens originated in the United States, Italy and Spain. T cells, B-cell-depleted T cells, or PBMCs supplied cDNA or gDNA.

Sequencing was carried out using peripheral blood. The TCR originated in a man in his fifties or sixties with acute or convalescent COVID-19.

DNA of the CDR3: TGTGCCAGCAGCTCACGACGAGGGGAGGTAGAGCAGTACTTC. Protein product: CASSSRRGEVEQYF. The V gene is TRBV7-9, the J gene TRBJ2-7, with D tentatively TRBD2 (6 bases). This CDR3 spans 14 amino acids. V was cut by 4 bases and J by 7 bases, with 17 bases left in between. From germline, CDR1 is SEHNR and CDR2 FQNEAQ (reference sequence).